The rows below give T cell receptor beta chains drawn from one sample of a study of T-cell reconstitution after alpha-beta-depleted transplantation in children. TCRdb independently ran MiXCR on the PCR reads; one entry per CDR3 protein. The sample yields nearly 250,000 distinct CDR3 sequences, around 7.8% seen once. The sample here was PBMCs, mostly from graft donor cells, taken 180 days after TCRalphabeta/CD19-depleted stem cell transplant. These receptors came from a male patient aged 10-17 years who had a stem cell transplant for acute lymphoblastic leukemia, so the T cells may come from the graft donor. Both conserved end residues are part of each CDR3. D genes are given only for firm matches. Size tells how often a clone was seen (once, few, many) or the class of an expanded clone, and some rows leave it out.

V gene: TRBV3-1
J gene: TRBJ2-5
clone size: many
D gene: -
CDR3 DNA: TGTGCCAGCAGCCAACCCGGTCAAGAGACCCAGTACTTC
CDR3 protein: CASSQPGQETQYF

V gene: TRBV4-1
J gene: TRBJ2-2
clone size: many
D gene: TRBD2
CDR3 DNA: TGCGCCAGCAGCCAGTTAGCGGGAGAGGCCACCGGGGAGCTGTTTTTT
CDR3 protein: CASSQLAGEATGELFF

V gene: TRBV6-5
J gene: TRBJ1-5
clone size: many
D gene: -
CDR3 DNA: TGTGCCAGCAGTTACTCGGGCGATCAGCCCCAGCATTTT
CDR3 protein: CASSYSGDQPQHF

V gene: TRBV24-1
J gene: TRBJ2-3
clone size: -
D gene: -
CDR3 DNA: TGTGCCACCAGTGATTTGAGAAGGGCAGATACGCAGTATTTT
CDR3 protein: CATSDLRRADTQYF

V gene: TRBV20-1
J gene: TRBJ1-2
clone size: many
D gene: -
CDR3 DNA: TGCAGTGCTAGAGATTCAGGCAGCTATGGCTACACCTTC
CDR3 protein: CSARDSGSYGYTF

V gene: TRBV5-5
J gene: TRBJ2-2
clone size: many
D gene: TRBD2
CDR3 DNA: TGTGCCAGCAGCTTTAGCGGGGGGAACACCGGGGAGCTGTTTTTT
CDR3 protein: CASSFSGGNTGELFF

V gene: TRBV3-1
J gene: TRBJ2-1
clone size: many
D gene: -
CDR3 DNA: TGTGCCAGCAGCCAAGCAGGTGGGCAGGCGTTCAACAATGAGCAGTTCTTC
CDR3 protein: CASSQAGGQAFNNEQFF

V gene: TRBV7-2
J gene: TRBJ1-1
clone size: -
D gene: TRBD1
CDR3 DNA: TGTGCCAGCAGCTTATGGGGTGGGGACAGGAAAGCTTTCTTT
CDR3 protein: CASSLWGGDRKAFF

V gene: TRBV5-1
J gene: TRBJ1-6
clone size: -
D gene: -
CDR3 DNA: TGCGCCAGCAGCTTGGCCCCGTGGAGGGGAAATGCATGGGCACCCCTCCACTTT
CDR3 protein: CASSLAPWRGNAWAPLHF

V gene: TRBV3-1
J gene: TRBJ2-3
clone size: many
D gene: TRBD2
CDR3 DNA: TGTGCCAGCAGCCAGGTAGCGGGAGATACGCAGTATTTT
CDR3 protein: CASSQVAGDTQYF

V gene: TRBV11-2
J gene: TRBJ2-1
clone size: -
D gene: TRBD2
CDR3 DNA: TGTGCCAGCAGCTTAGTTCCCAAAATAGCGGGGTCCCTTTACAATGAGCAGTTCTTC
CDR3 protein: CASSLVPKIAGSLYNEQFF

V gene: TRBV20-1
J gene: TRBJ2-2
clone size: many
D gene: -
CDR3 DNA: TGCAGTGCTAGAGATCCGGGACGGAGCTCCTTCACCGGGGAGCTGTTTTTT
CDR3 protein: CSARDPGRSSFTGELFF

V gene: TRBV20-1
J gene: TRBJ1-2
clone size: many
D gene: -
CDR3 DNA: TGCAGTGCTAGACAGCCTAACTATGGCTACACCTTC
CDR3 protein: CSARQPNYGYTF

V gene: TRBV3-1
J gene: TRBJ2-1
clone size: many
D gene: TRBD2
CDR3 DNA: TGTGCCAGCAGCCAGACTAGCGGGAGTAACGGTGAGCAGTTCTTC
CDR3 protein: CASSQTSGSNGEQFF

V gene: TRBV12-3/TRBV12-4
J gene: TRBJ1-2
clone size: many
D gene: -
CDR3 DNA: TGTGCCAGCAGTCAAGACACCTATGGCTACACCTTC
CDR3 protein: CASSQDTYGYTF